The 30 T cell receptor beta chains listed next were all sequenced from one sample in a study of response to subunit inactivated influenza vaccine. TCRdb independently ran MiXCR on the RT-PCR reads; one entry per CDR3 protein. The sample has hundreds of thousands of distinct CDR3 sequences; around 16% are singletons. The source material was PBMCs from blood, sampled 11 to 12 days after vaccination. All receptors derive from a man aged 45-65 years who received an inactivated influenza vaccine.

This chain links TRBV2 with TRBJ1-6; D is unresolved. Germline CDR1 is SNHLY and CDR2 is FYNNEI. V dropped 6 bases and J dropped 11 bases, with 20 bases sitting between them. The CDR3 totals 15 residues. CDR3 coding DNA: TGTGCCAGCAGACGCAACCGGGATGGCGGGCCACCCCTCCACTTT. Amino acids: CASRRNRDGGPPLHF.

The rearrangement joins TRBV7-8 to TRBJ2-1, with 8 bases lining up with TRBD1. After removal of 6 bases from V and 4 bases from J, the junction contained 8 bases not matched to a gene. The CDR3 consists of 15 residues. From germline, CDR1 is SGHVS and CDR2 FQNEAQ. CDR3 region: CASRSTGVVYNEQFF. In DNA, the CDR3 is TGTGCCAGCAGATCGACAGGGGTGGTTTACAATGAGCAGTTCTTC.

This clonotype has more than one count but fewer than ten. The chain employs TRBV3-1 and TRBJ2-1, with no clear D. This CDR3 contains 17 residues. V lost 0 bases, J lost 0 bases, and 12 bases lay in between. Germline V gives CDR1 LGHDT, CDR2 YNNKEL (reference sequence). The DNA of the CDR3 is TGTGCCAGCAGCCAAGACTGGCCCAGCAGCTCCTACAATGAGCAGTTCTTC. Its protein product is CASSQDWPSSSYNEQFF.

The chain uses TRBV20-1 and TRBJ2-3; D perhaps matches TRBD2 (6 bases). The CDR3 loop spans 14 amino acids. Germline CDR1 reads DFQATT; CDR2 reads SNEGSKA (reference sequence). The germline V and J ends were trimmed by 3 bases and 1 base, with 11 bases remaining between them. The CDR3 sequence is CSARASGRTDTQYF. CDR3 bases: TGCAGTGCTAGGGCCAGCGGGCGCACAGATACGCAGTATTTT.

This clonotype occurred many times. This chain connects TRBV5-1 to TRBJ2-1; D not resolved. Per the germline V gene, CDR1 is SGHRS and CDR2 is YFSETQ. V was pared by 3 bases and J by 2 bases, with 9 bases between. This CDR3 contains 14 residues. The CDR3 spells CASSSYKAYNEQFF. The CDR3 DNA is TGCGCCAGCAGCTCGTACAAGGCCTACAATGAGCAGTTCTTC. Using reference TRBV5-1 and TRBJ2-1 for the parts outside the CDR3, the full variable domain is KAGVTQTPRYLIKTRGQQVTLSCSPISGHRSVSWYQQTPGQGLQFLFEYFSETQRNKGNFPGRFSGRQFSNSRSEMNVSTLELGDSALYLCASSSYKAYNEQFFGPGTRLTVL.

This clonotype was seen only a few times. The chain is built from TRBV24-1 and TRBJ2-1; 8 bases are a match to TRBD1. Losses at the gene ends were 4 bases for V and 9 bases for J; bases not matched to a gene: 16. CDR1 KGHDR and CDR2 SFDVKD come from the germline V gene. This CDR3 has 17 amino acids. CDR3: CATSDPPGQGAISEQFF. Here the CDR3 DNA reads TGTGCCACCAGTGACCCTCCGGGCCAGGGGGCGATCAGTGAGCAGTTCTTC.

As DNA, the CDR3 is TGTGCCAGTAGTATAGAACTAGCCACAGATACGCAGTATTTT. This codes for CASSIELATDTQYF. V is TRBV19 and J is TRBJ2-3, with D possibly being TRBD2 (6 bases). V shed 0 bases and J shed 2 bases, with 6 bases lying between them. The CDR3 covers 14 residues. Germline values: CDR1 LNHDA, CDR2 SQIVND (reference sequence).

This clonotype was seen only a few times. The chain recombines TRBV20-1 with TRBJ1-4, with 7 positions matching TRBD1. V lost 2 bases, J lost 5 bases, and 5 bases stayed unmatched. Germline loops: CDR1 DFQATT, CDR2 SNEGSKA (reference sequence). This CDR3 region has 14 residues. The CDR3 coding sequence is TGCAGTGCTAGATTACAGGGGACAAATGAAAAACTGTTTTTT. This gives the protein CSARLQGTNEKLFF.

This clonotype was seen more than once but under ten times. The J gene is TRBJ2-1, the V gene TRBV4-2, with D unclear. Trimming left V 0 bases short and J 9 bases short, with 12 bases between. The CDR3 consists of 14 residues. CDR1 is LGHNA, CDR2 YNFKEQ, per germline. CDR3 DNA sequence: TGTGCCAGCAGCCAAGATTTCGAGCTTGGTGAGCAGTTCTTC. It specifies CASSQDFELGEQFF.

This clonotype was seen more than once but under ten times. V and J are TRBV7-2 and TRBJ2-1, with TRBD1 matching 7 bases. This CDR3 has 15 residues. V gave up 1 base and J gave up 6 bases; unmatched junction bases: 6. From germline, CDR1 is SGHTA and CDR2 FQGNSA. CDR3 in amino acids: CASSLVYRGGNEQFF. CDR3 DNA: TGTGCCAGCAGCTTAGTCTACAGGGGCGGCAATGAGCAGTTCTTC.

Only a few counts were recorded for this clonotype. The chain combines TRBV20-1 with TRBJ2-2; 12 nucleotides line up with TRBD2. V dropped 4 bases and J dropped 7; count of bases not matched to a gene: 7. Germline CDR1 and CDR2: DFQATT and SNEGSKA (reference sequence). This CDR3 region has 15 residues. In DNA, the CDR3 is TGCAGTGCTAAGCTAGCGGGAGGGGGAAACGGGGAGCTGTTTTTT. Residues: CSAKLAGGGNGELFF.

A word on this clonotype: One junction end disagrees with the germline gene, perhaps due to a read error. This chain links TRBV18 with TRBJ2-7; no definite D call. The germline CDR1 and CDR2 sequences are KGHSH and LQKENI. CDR3 length: 11 residues. In DNA form, the CDR3 reads TGTACCAGCTCAGCCAGATACGAGCAGTACTTC. Residues: CTSSARYEQYF.

This clonotype was found a few times. The CDR3 loop is CASSYGLAASTDTQYF. Written as DNA, the CDR3 is TGTGCCAGCAGCTATGGACTAGCGGCGAGCACAGATACGCAGTATTTT. The chain carries TRBV3-1 and TRBJ2-3; 10 bases map to TRBD2. This CDR3 region has 16 residues. Germline lookup yields CDR1 LGHDT and CDR2 YNNKEL (reference sequence). V gave up 5 bases and J gave up 0 bases; unmatched junction bases: 5.

The chain is built from TRBV7-3 and TRBJ2-3; tentatively, D is TRBD1 (5 bases). Germline V gene lookup returns CDR1 SGHTA and CDR2 FQGTGA. V lost 0 bases to trimming and J lost 11 bases, with 12 bases between them. The CDR3 has 13 residues. The CDR3: CASSLTQQDVQYF. For the CDR3, the DNA is TGTGCCAGCAGCTTAACTCAACAGGATGTGCAGTATTTT.

This clonotype was observed at least ten times. The rearrangement joins TRBV5-6 to TRBJ2-4; D is possibly TRBD1 (7 bases). The CDR3 extends over 14 amino acids. Germline CDR1 and CDR2: SGHDT and YYEEEE. Trimming removed 4 bases from V and 5 bases from J, with 13 bases in between. The CDR3 region has the DNA TGTGCCAGCAGCGGAGGGGGCCTCCAAAACATTCAGTACTTC. This translates into CASSGGGLQNIQYF.

In its sample, this clonotype was seen many times. This chain uses TRBV7-2 with TRBJ2-3, with D maybe TRBD2 (5 bases). CDR3 length equals 14 residues. V lost 5 bases, J lost 2 bases, and 11 bases lay in between. The germline CDR1 and CDR2 sequences are SGHTA and FQGNSA. Here the CDR3 reads CASSLWTYTDTQYF. CDR3 nucleotides: TGTGCCAGCAGCCTCTGGACTTACACAGATACGCAGTATTTT.

This chain joins TRBV29-1 and TRBJ1-1, with D tentatively TRBD1 (5 bases). The length of the CDR3 is 14 residues. V lost 6 bases and J lost 6, with 20 bases in between. Germline lookup yields CDR1 SQVTM and CDR2 ANQGSEA. The chain's CDR3 is CSVSWGRVGSEAFF. The DNA of the CDR3 is TGCAGCGTCAGTTGGGGCAGGGTAGGATCTGAAGCTTTCTTT.

The chain joins TRBV6-2 or TRBV6-3 to TRBJ1-1; no clear D gene. Germline V gene data show CDR1 as MNHEY and CDR2 as SVGEGT. There are 12 residues in the CDR3. V lost 3 bases, J lost 7 bases, and 9 bases lay in between. The CDR3 nucleotides read TGTGCCAGCAGTTATTTTCGCCTTGAAGCTTTCTTT. Protein: CASSYFRLEAFF.

This clonotype has only a few counts. V usage is TRBV10-3 and J usage is TRBJ2-7, with 7 nucleotides matching TRBD2. CDR3 length equals 16 residues. Germline CDR1 reads ENHRY; CDR2 reads SYGVKD. The trim removed 0 bases at V and 2 bases at J, leaving 7 bases unmatched. CDR3 nucleotides: TGTGCCATCAGTGAGTCGGGGGGGACGGTACCCTACGAGCAGTACTTC. It yields the protein CAISESGGTVPYEQYF.

The chain links TRBV28 to TRBJ2-3; D call uncertain. Looked up from germline, CDR1 is MDHEN and CDR2 is SYDVKM. The CDR3 has 16 residues. With 2 bases removed from V and 4 bases from J, the gap between germline ends came to 16 bases. The CDR3 DNA is TGTGCCAGCAGTTTAGGGCCGTCCGATCCGTCAGATACGCAGTATTTT. This gives the protein CASSLGPSDPSDTQYF.

In this sample, this clonotype turned up a few times. The J gene is TRBJ2-7, the V gene TRBV15; D gene unclear. The CDR3 is 14 amino acids. Germline loops: CDR1 LNHNV, CDR2 YYDKDF (reference sequence). V lost 3 bases, J lost 2 bases, and 11 bases lay in between. The CDR3 here is CATSSYLLTYEQYF. The CDR3 DNA follows: TGTGCCACCAGCAGTTACTTACTGACCTACGAGCAGTACTTC.

This chain joins TRBV7-2 and TRBJ2-3; D unclear. V shed 5 bases and J shed 2 bases, with 17 bases lying between them. This CDR3 region has 16 residues. Germline loops: CDR1 SGHTA, CDR2 FQGNSA. The CDR3 nucleotides are TGTGCCAGCAGCCCCCTCCCGGGTTTATTCACAGATACGCAGTATTTT. Its protein is CASSPLPGLFTDTQYF.

The chain recombines TRBV5-7 with TRBJ2-1, with D unclear. Being an ORF, TRBV5-7 has a function that is uncertain. Trimming shortened V by 10 bases and J by 7 bases, and 18 bases separated the two germline ends. This CDR3 has 13 amino acids. CDR3 in DNA: TGTGCCGGGCTAGGTATGACCTTGAATGAGCAGTTCTTC. It yields the protein CAGLGMTLNEQFF.

The chain is built from TRBV6-5 and TRBJ2-1; TRBD2 matches at 9 bases. Losses at the gene ends were 0 bases for V and 7 bases for J; bases not matched to a gene: 4. CDR1 is MNHEY and CDR2 is SVGAGI in the germline V gene. CDR3 length: 15 amino acids. CDR3 bases: TGTGCCAGCAGTTACTCTGGCGGGAGGGGTAATGAGCAGTTCTTC. Encoded protein: CASSYSGGRGNEQFF.

The J gene is TRBJ2-7, the V gene TRBV4-2; D is undetermined. The ends were cut back, 1 base at V and 5 bases at J, with 15 bases in the middle. The CDR3 contains 15 residues. CDR1 and CDR2 from the germline V gene are LGHNA and YNFKEQ. The CDR3 DNA sequence: TGTGCCAGCAGCCAAGCCCTACGGTCGTCGGACGAGCAGTACTTC. Translation gives CASSQALRSSDEQYF.

The table lists this clonotype with a few counts. This sequence joins TRBV5-1 and TRBJ1-2; TRBD1 matches 8 bases. CDR3 size: 15 residues. V lost 4 bases to trimming and J lost 8 bases; unmatched junction nucleotides: 13. Germline V gene lookup returns CDR1 SGHRS and CDR2 YFSETQ. In DNA form, the CDR3 reads TGCGCCAGCAGCAAACCGGAACAGGGGGAATCCGGCTACACCTTC. Its protein product is CASSKPEQGESGYTF.

The V call is TRBV7-2, the J call TRBJ1-2; no clear D gene. There are 14 residues in the CDR3. Germline V gene data show CDR1 as SGHTA and CDR2 as FQGNSA. V was shortened by 4 bases and J by 8 bases, with 17 bases between the two germline ends. CDR3 in DNA: TGTGCCAGCAGCTCCAACGGACTTCAAGGGGGCTACACCTTC. This translates into CASSSNGLQGGYTF. The full variable domain, in which reference TRBV7-2 and TRBJ1-2 provide the parts outside the CDR3, is GAGVSQSPSNKVTEKGKDVELRCDPISGHTALYWYRQSLGQGLEFLIYFQGNSAPDKSGLPSDRFSAERTGGSVSTLTIQRTQQEDSAVYLCASSSNGLQGGYTFGSGTRLTVV.

In its sample, this clonotype was seen a few times. The V call is TRBV5-1, the J call TRBJ1-1; D unresolved. The CDR3 covers 15 residues. The germline V and J ends were trimmed by 0 bases and 3 bases, with 12 bases remaining between them. Germline V lookup: CDR1 SGHRS, CDR2 YFSETQ. CDR3: CASSLGANRDTEAFF. CDR3 bases: TGCGCCAGCAGCTTGGGAGCCAATAGGGACACTGAAGCTTTCTTT. The whole variable domain, remainder taken from reference TRBV5-1 and TRBJ1-1, is KAGVTQTPRYLIKTRGQQVTLSCSPISGHRSVSWYQQTPGQGLQFLFEYFSETQRNKGNFPGRFSGRQFSNSRSEMNVSTLELGDSALYLCASSLGANRDTEAFFGQGTRLTVV.

This clonotype was found a few times. This chain joins TRBV27 and TRBJ2-1; maybe TRBD2 (6 bases). Trimming shortened V by 5 bases and J by 7 bases, and 15 bases separated the two germline ends. The CDR3 loop spans 14 amino acids. The germline gives CDR1 MNHEY, CDR2 SMNVEV (reference sequence). The CDR3 coding sequence is TGTGCCAGCAGTAGAACCGGGACTGCAAATGAGCAGTTCTTC. Its protein is CASSRTGTANEQFF.

This clonotype has just a few counts. A junction boundary mismatches the germline segment, possibly from a read error. The chain is built from TRBV27 and TRBJ2-7, with 8 bases fitting TRBD1. This CDR3 comprises 15 residues. Germline CDR1 MNHEY, CDR2 SMNVEV (reference sequence). The DNA for the CDR3 is TGTGCCAGCAGCTCCCGGACAGGGAGCTCCCACGAGCAGTACTTC. As protein: CASSSRTGSSHEQYF.